Below are 4 T cell receptor beta chains sequenced from a single sample in a study of cytomegalovirus exposure and HLA in healthy donors. This PCR relied on a set of 60 Vbeta primers and 13 Jbeta primers. The method was immunoSEQ multiplex PCR; TCRdb's version includes in-frame clones alone and lacks a portion of them. This table has tens of thousands of clones, roughly 86% appearing once. The source material was PBMCs. The receptors were gathered from a man younger than 35 in good health and CMV-seronegative.

This clone has a single count. CDR3: CASSALQGGDTEAFF. In nucleotides, the CDR3 is TGTGCCAGCAGTGCGCTACAGGGAGGGGACACTGAAGCTTTCTTT. V gene TRBV6-1 combines with J gene TRBJ1-1; D possibly corresponds to TRBD1 (6 bases). The CDR3 is 15 residues long. Trimming left V 4 bases short and J 3 bases short, with 15 bases between. The germline V gene encodes CDR1 MNHNS and CDR2 SASEGT.

CDR3 sequence: CASSGRGGGETQYF. CDR3 nucleotide sequence: TGTGCCAGCAGTGGAAGGGGGGGTGGGGAGACCCAGTACTTC. The chain recombines TRBV2 with TRBJ2-5; weak D call: TRBD2 (7 bases). The ends were cut back, 4 bases at V and 5 bases at J, with 14 bases in the middle. Germline V lookup: CDR1 SNHLY, CDR2 FYNNEI. The CDR3 extends over 14 amino acids.

The chain couples TRBV29-1 to TRBJ1-4; D ambiguous. This CDR3 region has 14 residues. The germline V gene has CDR1 SQVTM and CDR2 ANQGSEA. V was clipped by 5 bases and J by 5 bases, with 15 bases between them. The CDR3 DNA sequence: TGCAGCGTTCGACCCGACTCCAAGAATGAAAAACTGTTTTTT. Translation gives CSVRPDSKNEKLFF.

The V gene is TRBV4-1, the J gene TRBJ2-7, with D maybe TRBD1 (6 bases). V was trimmed by 0 bases and J by 6 bases, leaving 15 bases between them. Germline V gives CDR1 MGHRA, CDR2 YSYEKL. The CDR3 length is 15 residues. The CDR3 coding sequence is TGCGCCAGCAGCCAAGATCGGCACAGGGACCCCGAGCAGTACTTC. Amino acid sequence: CASSQDRHRDPEQYF.